The 14 T cell receptor beta chains presented below share a single source sample, sequenced in a study of human T cells and chemical hapten exposure. One entry per CDR3 protein, called by TCRdb with MiXCR from the RACE reads. This sample has roughly 90,000 distinct CDR3 sequences, with 8% to 10% found just once. The time point is: pre-sensitization, week 0. This sample's treatment: therapeutic diphenylcyclopropenone sensitization with weekly scalp DPC. The sequencing here drew on whole blood, taken in connection with sensitization to the hapten diphenylcyclopropenone (DPC). The receptors derive from a middle-aged woman with alopecia areata. Some clones in this sample may be carry-over from other donors' samples.

The chain is built from TRBV5-1 and TRBJ1-1; D not resolved. The CDR3 covers 14 residues. Germline CDR1 and CDR2: SGHRS and YFSETQ. Between the trimmed V and J ends, which lost 4 bases and 6 bases, there was a span of 16 bases. As DNA, the CDR3 is TGCGCCAGCAGCCGTTTGTCTGGCGGCGCTGAAGCTTTCTTT. This translates into CASSRLSGGAEAFF.

The chain employs TRBV29-1 and TRBJ2-7; no clear D gene. The germline CDR1 and CDR2 sequences are SQVTM and ANQGSEA. The CDR3 extends over 12 amino acids. Trimming removed 5 bases at V and 5 bases at J, with 13 bases between. CDR3 protein: CSVHLGSHEQYF. The CDR3 nucleotides are TGCAGCGTTCACCTTGGATCCCACGAGCAGTACTTC.

This chain joins TRBV20-1 and TRBJ2-1, with TRBD2 matching over 8 bases. J lost 2 bases, V lost 5 bases, and 8 bases had no gene match. Germline CDR1 reads DFQATT; CDR2 reads SNEGSKA (reference sequence). CDR3 length equals 15 residues. The CDR3 nucleotides read TGCAGTGCTGTTCGGGCGGGGGGCCCCTACAATGAGCAGTTCTTC. As protein: CSAVRAGGPYNEQFF.

This clonotype was seen at least ten times. This chain connects TRBV6-2 or TRBV6-3 to TRBJ2-2; 8 bases fit TRBD1. The CDR3 is 15 residues long. The germline gives CDR1 MNHEY, CDR2 SVGEGT. The ends lost 6 bases at V and 2 bases at J; junction bases unmatched: 5. The CDR3 is CASRRTGGNTGELFF. The CDR3 DNA is TGTGCCAGCAGAAGAACAGGGGGAAACACCGGGGAGCTGTTTTTT.

The chain links TRBV19 to TRBJ2-3; TRBD1 is a possible D gene (5 bases). The ends were cut back, 2 bases at V and 2 bases at J, with 11 bases in the middle. The CDR3 is 15 residues long. CDR1 and CDR2 from the germline V gene are LNHDA and SQIVND (reference sequence). The CDR3 DNA is TGTGCCAGTAGTATACAGGGTTTGACCACAGATACGCAGTATTTT. This encodes CASSIQGLTTDTQYF.

The chain employs TRBV19 and TRBJ2-7, with TRBD1 matching 7 bases. The V gene's germline CDR1 is LNHDA and CDR2 SQIVND (reference sequence). After removal of 4 bases from V and 9 bases from J, the junction contained 15 bases not matched to a gene. The CDR3 runs to 15 residues. The CDR3 spells CASSKTGQSTLWQYF. The CDR3 nucleotides are TGTGCCAGTAGTAAAACGGGACAGAGCACCCTGTGGCAGTACTTC.

This clonotype was detected many times. V and J are TRBV20-1 and TRBJ1-2; 7 positions agree with TRBD1. Trimming took 6 bases from V and 8 from J; bases not matched to a gene: 12. Germline V gene lookup returns CDR1 DFQATT and CDR2 SNEGSKA (reference sequence). The CDR3 runs 13 residues. CDR3 coding DNA: TGCAGTGCCTCTAATACAGGGGTCGGCGGCTACACCTTC. Protein: CSASNTGVGGYTF.

This clonotype was seen ten or more times. The chain has TRBV20-1 and TRBJ1-2; possible D gene TRBD1, 5 bases. V lost 6 bases to trimming and J lost 8 bases, with 22 bases between them. The V gene's germline CDR1 is DFQATT and CDR2 SNEGSKA (reference sequence). The CDR3 runs to 14 residues. Here the CDR3 DNA reads TGCAGTGCGAAGAACTATAGGGACCTCCCCGGCTACACCTTC. Translated, it gives CSAKNYRDLPGYTF.

This clonotype was seen repeatedly, ten times or more. CDR3 sequence (DNA): TGTGCCAGCAGCCAGGGGATTACGCAGTATTTT. Protein: CASSQGITQYF. The chain couples TRBV14 to TRBJ2-3; D remains unclear. Looked up from germline, CDR1 is SGHDN and CDR2 is FVKESK. Trimming left V 3 bases short and J 8 bases short, with 6 bases between. This CDR3 is built from 11 residues.

Only one count was recorded for this clonotype. The CDR3 is CASSYSKVSYQPQHF. The CDR3 region has the DNA TGTGCCAGCAGTTACTCGAAAGTCAGTTATCAGCCCCAGCATTTT. This chain joins TRBV6-2 or TRBV6-3 and TRBJ1-5; D not certain. The CDR3 is made up of 15 amino acids. V gave up 0 bases and J gave up 5 bases, with 11 bases separating them. Germline CDR1 MNHEY, CDR2 SVGEGT.

In its sample, this clonotype was seen many times. The chain links TRBV5-1 to TRBJ1-1; D is unresolved. Germline assignment: CDR1 SGHRS and CDR2 YFSETQ. The CDR3 covers 13 residues. V was pared by 3 bases and J by 3 bases, with 9 bases between. The CDR3: CASSSLLHTEAFF. The CDR3 DNA is TGCGCCAGCAGCTCCCTTTTACACACTGAAGCTTTCTTT.

This clonotype was seen more than once but under ten times. The rearrangement joins TRBV5-1 to TRBJ1-2; TRBD1 matches at 7 bases. The germline gives CDR1 SGHRS, CDR2 YFSETQ. The length of the CDR3 is 13 residues. Germline trimming cut 4 bases from V and 8 bases from J; bases unmatched to any gene: 8. The CDR3 DNA reads as TGCGCCAGCAGCCCGGACAGGAATACGGGCTACACCTTC. This translates into CASSPDRNTGYTF.

The chain employs TRBV11-2 and TRBJ2-3; 10 positions match TRBD1. Looked up from germline, CDR1 is SGHAT and CDR2 is FQNNGV. The CDR3 extends over 18 amino acids. Trimming at V came to 5 bases and at J to 5 bases, leaving 16 bases not matched to a gene. CDR3 coding DNA: TGTGCCAGCAGCCTCCGGGACAGGGGAGCCCCTAGCGAAGATACGCAGTATTTT. Translated, it gives CASSLRDRGAPSEDTQYF.

This clonotype was picked up a small number of times. The rearrangement joins TRBV4-1 to TRBJ1-3, with a possible D match to TRBD1 (6 bases). From germline, CDR1 is MGHRA and CDR2 YSYEKL. There are 18 residues in the CDR3. Between the trimmed V and J ends, which lost 3 bases and 0 bases, there was a span of 18 bases. For the CDR3, the DNA is TGCGCCAGCAGCCACGGATTTCGACAGGCTTACTCTGGAAACACCATATATTTT. Encoded protein: CASSHGFRQAYSGNTIYF.